The 27 T cell receptor beta chains reported below all come from one sample, sequenced in a study of human T cells and chemical hapten exposure. As to time point: pre-sensitization, week 0. Treatment defined: therapeutic diphenylcyclopropenone sensitization with weekly scalp DPC. TCRdb analysed the RACE reads with MiXCR anew, one entry per CDR3 protein. This sample has around 56,000 distinct CDR3 sequences, with approximately 10% found just once. The material sequenced was whole blood, taken in connection with sensitization to the hapten diphenylcyclopropenone (DPC). The receptors were gathered from a man aged 40-49 years with alopecia areata. Some clones in this sample may be carry-over from other donors' samples.

V gene TRBV28 combines with J gene TRBJ1-2; 11 bases match TRBD1. Per germline, CDR1 MDHEN and CDR2 SYDVKM. This CDR3 region has 15 residues. The V segment lost 5 bases and the J segment 2 bases; nucleotides outside the gene matches: 4. The CDR3 sequence: CASSSGQGANYGYTF. The CDR3 DNA is TGTGCCAGCAGTAGCGGACAGGGGGCAAACTATGGCTACACCTTC.

A few counts support this clonotype. The chain uses TRBV28 and TRBJ2-5; D is possibly TRBD1 (7 bases). The ends were cut back, 7 bases at V and 4 bases at J, with 22 bases in the middle. The CDR3 runs 16 residues. In germline, CDR1 is MDHEN, CDR2 SYDVKM. DNA for the CDR3: TGTGCCAGCACCTCCTTCGGAGGGGGCGCGAGAGAGACCCAGTACTTC. It codes for CASTSFGGGARETQYF.

This clonotype was seen ten or more times. The V gene is TRBV18, the J gene TRBJ2-1; D remains ambiguous. V was cut by 3 bases and J by 3 bases, with 6 bases left in between. The CDR3 is made up of 13 amino acids. CDR1 is KGHSH and CDR2 is LQKENI in the germline V gene. The CDR3 is CASSPSSYNEQFF. Here the CDR3 DNA reads TGTGCCAGCTCACCGTCCAGCTACAATGAGCAGTTCTTC.

This clonotype was seen repeatedly, ten times or more. CDR3 bases: TGTGCCAGCCGTCGGGGGTATCAAAAGAACGAGCAGTACTTC. Translated: CASRRGYQKNEQYF. The gene calls are TRBV28 and TRBJ2-7, with D tentatively TRBD2 (6 bases). This CDR3 is built from 14 residues. The ends were cut back, 8 bases at V and 5 bases at J, with 19 bases in the middle. Per germline, CDR1 MDHEN and CDR2 SYDVKM.

CDR3 sequence (DNA): TGTGCCAGCAGCTTAGGCACAACAACTAATGAAAAACTGTTTTTT. It yields the protein CASSLGTTTNEKLFF. The rearrangement uses TRBV11-2 and TRBJ1-4, with no clear D. The CDR3 covers 15 residues. Germline values: CDR1 SGHAT, CDR2 FQNNGV. The V end lost 1 base, the J end lost 0 bases, and 6 bases lay between the germline ends. Looking up the rest from reference TRBV11-2 and TRBJ1-4 gives the full variable domain: EAGVAQSPRYKIIEKRQSVAFWCNPISGHATLYWYQQILGQGPKLLIQFQNNGVVDDSQLPKDRFSAERLKGVDSTLKIQPAKLEDSAVYLCASSLGTTTNEKLFFGSGTQLSVL.

The rearrangement uses TRBV20-1 and TRBJ2-5; D remains unclear. Germline V gene sequence: CDR1 DFQATT, CDR2 SNEGSKA (reference sequence). V gave up 0 bases and J gave up 9 bases, with 8 bases separating them. The CDR3 spans 11 residues. DNA of the CDR3: TGCAGTGCTAGAGATATAGGGTCCCAGTACTTC. Its translation: CSARDIGSQYF.

This clonotype was recorded at least ten times. The chain uses TRBV30 and TRBJ2-7; D call uncertain. V lost 2 bases, J lost 6 bases, and 8 bases lay in between. This CDR3 contains 11 residues. The germline gives CDR1 GTSNPN, CDR2 SVGIG (reference sequence). CDR3 coding DNA: TGTGCCTGGAGTACCCTCTCCGAGCAGTACTTC. The encoded protein is CAWSTLSEQYF. The entire variable domain, with the rest obtained from reference TRBV30 and TRBJ2-7, is as follows: SQTIHQWPATLVQPVGSPLSLECTVEGTSNPNLYWYRQAAGRGLQLLFYSVGIGQISSEVPQNLSASRPQDRQFILSSKKLLLSDSGFYLCAWSTLSEQYFGPGTRLTVT.

The chain employs TRBV28 and TRBJ2-4; TRBD2 might be the D (6 bases). Germline lookup yields CDR1 MDHEN and CDR2 SYDVKM. V lost 7 bases to trimming and J lost 1 base, with 11 bases between them. CDR3 length equals 14 residues. The CDR3 region has the DNA TGTGCCAGCACCCGAAGCGGGGCCAAAAACATTCAGTACTTC. Translating gives CASTRSGAKNIQYF.

This clonotype was detected only a few times. This chain connects TRBV7-9 to TRBJ1-4, with D uncertain. The V gene's germline CDR1 is SEHNR and CDR2 FQNEAQ (reference sequence). V dropped 6 bases and J dropped 4 bases, with 24 bases sitting between them. The CDR3 runs 18 residues. The CDR3: CASSPSKERIRSNEKLFF. Here the CDR3 DNA reads TGTGCCAGCAGTCCCTCCAAGGAACGGATTCGTAGTAATGAAAAACTGTTTTTT.

The rearrangement links TRBV12-3 or TRBV12-4 to TRBJ1-2, with TRBD1 matching over 8 bases. The CDR3 is made up of 12 amino acids. V lost 6 bases and J lost 6; bases outside the gene matches: 3. This chain's CDR3 is CASRDRADGYTF. The CDR3 bases are TGTGCCAGCAGGGACAGGGCGGATGGCTACACCTTC.

This clonotype was counted ten times or more. The chain couples TRBV20-1 to TRBJ2-1, with D perhaps TRBD2 (5 bases). CDR1 is DFQATT, CDR2 SNEGSKA, per germline (reference sequence). This CDR3 is 15 amino acids long. V was cut by 6 bases and J by 1 base, with 16 bases left in between. The CDR3 DNA is TGCAGTGCAAAACACCTAGCTGTGTCCTACAATGAGCAGTTCTTC. This translates into CSAKHLAVSYNEQFF.

In its sample, this clonotype was seen a few times. The V and J genes are TRBV29-1 and TRBJ2-3, with D perhaps matching TRBD1 or TRBD2 (6 bases each). Trimming stripped 6 bases from V and 0 bases from J, with 16 bases between. The germline V gene has CDR1 SQVTM and CDR2 ANQGSEA. The CDR3 contains 15 residues. DNA of the CDR3: TGCAGCGTCGAGGGGGACTTCACTAGCACAGATACGCAGTATTTT. Translation gives CSVEGDFTSTDTQYF.

This clonotype appeared a few times. The chain is built from TRBV7-3 and TRBJ2-2; no clear D gene. V lost 5 bases to trimming and J lost 3 bases, with 7 bases between them. This CDR3 is 13 amino acids long. Germline V gene lookup returns CDR1 SGHTA and CDR2 FQGTGA. The CDR3 sequence: CASSPSYTGELFF. In nucleotides, the CDR3 is TGTGCCAGCAGCCCATCATACACCGGGGAGCTGTTTTTT.

The chain carries TRBV5-4 and TRBJ2-7; 7 bases line up with TRBD1. Losses at the gene ends were 0 bases for V and 2 bases for J; bases not matched to a gene: 2. This CDR3 contains 14 residues. Germline V CDR1 and CDR2: SGHNT, YYREEE (reference sequence). The CDR3: CASSLAGTAYEQYF. The DNA for the CDR3 is TGTGCCAGCAGCTTGGCTGGGACAGCCTACGAGCAGTACTTC.

The sample holds a few counts of this clonotype. This chain links TRBV7-9 with TRBJ1-1; no definite D call. There are 14 residues in the CDR3. Germline V gives CDR1 SEHNR, CDR2 FQNEAQ (reference sequence). The germline V and J ends were trimmed by 2 bases and 1 base, with 8 bases remaining between them. In DNA form, the CDR3 reads TGTGCCAGCAGCTTATTACCGGAGAACACTGAAGCTTTCTTT. Translated, it gives CASSLLPENTEAFF.

The sample holds many counts of this clonotype. The chain carries TRBV6-5 and TRBJ2-2; D call uncertain. CDR1 and CDR2 from the germline V gene are MNHEY and SVGAGI. The CDR3 has 14 amino acids. The ends were cut back, 6 bases at V and 0 bases at J, with 8 bases in the middle. This CDR3 is CASSHFTNTGELFF. The DNA of the CDR3 is TGTGCCAGCAGCCACTTTACGAACACCGGGGAGCTGTTTTTT.

This clonotype was picked up many times. The J gene is TRBJ1-1, the V gene TRBV2; a weak D match, TRBD1 (5 bases). V lost 1 base and J lost 0, with 12 bases in between. The CDR3 spans 16 residues. The germline gives CDR1 SNHLY, CDR2 FYNNEI. The CDR3 here is CASSEVGQGMNTEAFF. The DNA for the CDR3 is TGTGCCAGCAGTGAAGTCGGGCAGGGAATGAACACTGAAGCTTTCTTT.

This clonotype was detected only a few times. V is TRBV19 and J is TRBJ2-7; 7 bases align to TRBD1. Looked up from germline, CDR1 is LNHDA and CDR2 is SQIVND (reference sequence). CDR3 size: 15 residues. V shed 4 bases and J 0 bases; nucleotides not matched to a gene: 6. CDR3 sequence (DNA): TGTGCCAGTAGTAAAACAGGGGACAGCTCCTACGAGCAGTACTTC. This codes for CASSKTGDSSYEQYF. The variable domain in full, completed from reference TRBV19 and TRBJ2-7, reads DGGITQSPKYLFRKEGQNVTLSCEQNLNHDAMYWYRQDPGQGLRLIYYSQIVNDFQKGDIAEGYSVSREKKESFPLTVTSAQKNPTAFYLCASSKTGDSSYEQYFGPGTRLTVT.

The chain uses TRBV20-1 and TRBJ2-1, with 11 nucleotides matching TRBD2. The CDR3 consists of 16 residues. Looked up from germline, CDR1 is DFQATT and CDR2 is SNEGSKA (reference sequence). The V gene end was trimmed by 0 bases and the J gene end by 8 bases; junction bases not matched to a gene: 9. The CDR3 sequence is CSARESSGRAVDEQFF. DNA of the CDR3: TGCAGTGCTAGAGAAAGTAGCGGGAGGGCCGTCGATGAGCAGTTCTTC.

The V gene is TRBV20-1, the J gene TRBJ2-2, with TRBD2 as a possible D gene (5 bases). The germline gives CDR1 DFQATT, CDR2 SNEGSKA (reference sequence). CDR3 length: 14 residues. Trimming cost V 3 bases and J 9 bases, with 17 bases left between them. CDR3 sequence (DNA): TGCAGTGCTAGTGTAAGCGGAGTGGTCCGGGAGCTGTTTTTT. As protein: CSASVSGVVRELFF.

This clonotype showed up many times. The genes are TRBV7-8 and TRBJ2-7; D is perhaps TRBD2 (6 bases). V shed 4 bases and J shed 4 bases, with 14 bases lying between them. The CDR3 is made up of 14 amino acids. Germline CDR1 is SGHVS and CDR2 is FQNEAQ. CDR3 amino acids: CASSSPGTHYEQYF. The CDR3 nucleotides read TGTGCCAGCAGCTCACCCGGGACTCATTACGAGCAGTACTTC.

The chain uses TRBV6-2 or TRBV6-3 and TRBJ2-1; 8 nucleotides match TRBD2. The CDR3 loop spans 13 amino acids. Germline V gives CDR1 MNHEY, CDR2 SVGEGT. J gave up 6 bases and V 7 bases, and 5 bases lay outside the gene matches. This CDR3 is CASIAGGVNEQFF. DNA of the CDR3: TGTGCCAGCATCGCGGGAGGCGTCAATGAGCAGTTCTTC.

Worth noting for this clonotype: An end of the junction does not agree with germline; a read error may underlie this. J is TRBJ1-3 and V is TRBV12-3 or TRBV12-4; D ambiguous. This CDR3 has 12 residues. The CDR3: CASGLYGNTIYF. The CDR3 DNA reads as TGTGCCAGCGGTTTGTACGGAAACACCATATATTTT.

The gene calls are TRBV28 and TRBJ2-4; no clear D gene. The V and J ends lost 5 bases and 6 bases respectively, with 2 bases between them. CDR3 length: 10 amino acids. Germline V gene data show CDR1 as MDHEN and CDR2 as SYDVKM. The CDR3 region has the DNA TGTGCCAGCAGTCGAAACATTCAGTACTTC. Its protein is CASSRNIQYF.

In this sample, this clonotype turned up many times. The final CDR3 position lacks the conserved phenylalanine or tryptophan, pointing to a likely read error. No DNA is shown, since the ends of the CDR3 on it are uncertain; the CDR3 is the one TCRdb lists. The chain has TRBV28 and TRBJ1-2; the D call TRBD1 from the table was never checked on the DNA. Germline V gene data show CDR1 as MDHEN and CDR2 as SYDVKM. A total of 13 residues make up the CDR3, ends included. The CDR3 is CASSPPGALSNHV.

This clonotype was observed a few times. This chain links TRBV6-1 with TRBJ2-4, with D tentatively TRBD1 or TRBD2 (5 bases each). This CDR3 is built from 15 residues. CDR1 is MNHNS, CDR2 SASEGT, per germline. Deletions cut 0 bases from V and 4 bases from J, with 10 bases between. In nucleotides, the CDR3 is TGTGCCAGCAGTGAAGCCGGCAGGGAGAAAAACATTCAGTACTTC. As protein: CASSEAGREKNIQYF.

CDR3 sequence: CASTTPSPAAEQFF. DNA for the CDR3: TGTGCCAGCACCACCCCCTCTCCGGCGGCTGAGCAGTTCTTC. The chain couples TRBV28 to TRBJ2-1; no firm D call. Trimming removed 7 bases at V and 9 bases at J, with 19 bases between. CDR1 and CDR2 from the germline V gene are MDHEN and SYDVKM. CDR3 length equals 14 residues.